The 7 T cell receptor beta chains in this list originate from one sample, sequenced in a study of OX40 agonist ivuxolimab in advanced cancers. Sequencing used immunoSEQ multiplex PCR; TCRdb keeps in-frame clones, though not all of them. The sample records about 59,000 clones, under 95% being singletons. Sequencing used CD4+ or CD8+ T cells sorted from blood, obtained in a trial of the OX40 agonist ivuxolimab. The receptors shown here come from an adult with an advanced solid tumor such as melanoma, head and neck, liver or kidney cancer.

V usage is TRBV19 and J usage is TRBJ1-1; 9 bases line up with TRBD1. The CDR3 spans 16 residues. Germline CDR1 LNHDA, CDR2 SQIVND (reference sequence). Losses at the gene ends were 5 bases for V and 0 bases for J; bases not matched to a gene: 7. The CDR3 region has the DNA TGTGCCAGTAGTTACAGGGGGCCAAGCATGAACACTGAAGCTTTCTTT. It specifies CASSYRGPSMNTEAFF. The full variable domain, with the rest looked up from reference TRBV19 and TRBJ1-1, is DGGITQSPKYLFRKEGQNVTLSCEQNLNHDAMYWYRQDPGQGLRLIYYSQIVNDFQKGDIAEGYSVSREKKESFPLTVTSAQKNPTAFYLCASSYRGPSMNTEAFFGQGTRLTVV.

CDR3 protein: CASSHLPSNRGLAKNIQYF. In DNA form, the CDR3 reads TGTGCCAGCAGCCATCTCCCCAGCAACAGGGGCCTAGCCAAAAACATTCAGTACTTC. The chain links TRBV14 to TRBJ2-4, with TRBD1 matching 7 bases. The CDR3 covers 19 residues. CDR1 is SGHDN and CDR2 is FVKESK in the germline V gene. Germline trimming cut 3 bases from V and 0 bases from J; bases unmatched to any gene: 14. Supplemented by reference TRBV14 and TRBJ2-4, the full variable domain reads EAGVTQFPSHSVIEKGQTVTLRCDPISGHDNLYWYRRVMGKEIKFLLHFVKESKQDESGMPNNRFLAERTGGTYSTLKVQPAELEDSGVYFCASSHLPSNRGLAKNIQYFGAGTRLSVL.

CDR3 sequence (DNA): TGTGCCAGCAGCCCCTCGTGGGGAGGAGTTTGGTCACCCCTCCACTTT. Translated, it gives CASSPSWGGVWSPLHF. The rearrangement links TRBV7-2 to TRBJ1-6; D gene ambiguous. The germline gives CDR1 SGHTA, CDR2 FQGNSA. Trimming cost V 5 bases and J 10 bases, with 21 bases left between them. This CDR3 region has 16 residues.

As regards this clone: With a much larger clone just one base away, this may be a read error. V and J are TRBV18 and TRBJ2-1, with D tentatively TRBD2 (5 bases). The V gene lost 5 bases and the J gene lost 3 bases, with 17 bases spanning the gap. Per the germline V gene, CDR1 is KGHSH and CDR2 is LQKENI. The CDR3 loop spans 16 amino acids. CDR3 sequence (DNA): TGTGCCAGCTCAGGCGCGGCCGAGGGCCTCTACAATGAGCAGTTCTTC. It yields the protein CASSGAAEGLYNEQFF.

This clone has only a few counts. The CDR3, as DNA: TGCGCCAGCACTGATACAGGCTACGAGCAGTACTTC. Its translation is CASTDTGYEQYF. The chain combines TRBV10-2 with TRBJ2-7; D perhaps matches TRBD1 (5 bases). The V gene lost 7 bases and the J gene lost 3 bases, with 10 bases spanning the gap. The CDR3 extends over 12 amino acids. Germline values: CDR1 WSHSY, CDR2 SAAADI.

The gene calls are TRBV5-5 and TRBJ1-5; D possibly corresponds to TRBD1 (6 bases). From germline, CDR1 is SGHKS and CDR2 YYEKEE (reference sequence). Trimming took 1 base from V and 3 from J, leaving 17 bases between them. The CDR3 extends over 17 amino acids. The CDR3: CASSLSPPGASNQPQHF. CDR3 nucleotide sequence: TGTGCCAGCAGCTTGTCTCCCCCGGGGGCTTCCAATCAGCCCCAGCATTTT.

CDR3 sequence (DNA): TGTGCCAACAGGACCGGGACAGCGGTGGGGGAGACCCAGTACTTC. Protein product: CANRTGTAVGETQYF. The chain joins TRBV6-5 to TRBJ2-5, with 7 bases fitting TRBD1. This CDR3 spans 15 amino acids. The germline V gene has CDR1 MNHEY and CDR2 SVGAGI. After removal of 10 bases from V and 5 bases from J, the junction contained 16 bases not matched to a gene.